This entry features one T cell receptor (beta chain) sequence. The table came from immunoSEQ multiplex PCR; TCRdb's copy has only in-frame clones and leaves some out. The table records tens of thousands of clones, roughly 94% of them present only once. The data were obtained in a study of T cell changes during pregnancy in multiple sclerosis. This CDR3 is 18 amino acids long. Losses at the gene ends were 1 base for V and 6 bases for J; bases not matched to a gene: 18. Germline CDR1 reads KGHSH; CDR2 reads LQKENI. The gene calls are TRBV18 and TRBJ2-7; 7 positions agree with TRBD2. Sequences were derived from CD4+ T cells from peripheral blood mononuclear cells, sampled in the third trimester of pregnancy. The sequence was obtained from a female donor with multiple sclerosis, enrolled in a pregnancy study. Here the CDR3 reads CASSPRTGGSRGVSEQYF. For the CDR3, the DNA is TGTGCCAGCTCACCACGCACGGGCGGGAGTCGAGGAGTAAGCGAGCAGTACTTC.